This TCR beta chain was sequenced during a study of regulatory T cells in long-lasting Graves disease. General observations from the study: Sample size, which was small, may have reduced accuracy.

This clonotype was observed many times. Its antigen is still unknown. V lost 4 bases to trimming and J lost 4 bases, with 16 bases between them. The CDR3 is 14 residues long. Per the germline V gene, CDR1 is SQVTM and CDR2 is ANQGSEA. Arm-PCR of CDR3 regions and iRepertoire HTBI primers were used to build TCR beta libraries. Using its own MiXCR run on the multiplex PCR reads, TCRdb lists one record per CDR3 protein. The table shows 200,000 to 250,000 distinct CDR3 sequences, with around 21% occurring only once. Specified time point: newly diagnosed GD, antithyroid drugs for less than 3 months. Construction of the TCR library relied on RNA isolated from PBMCs.

V is TRBV29-1 and J is TRBJ2-5; a weak D match, TRBD1 (5 bases). The specimen comprised peripheral blood mononuclear cells (PBMCs), sampled at new diagnosis, from a patient treated with antithyroid drugs. This clonotype originated in a female donor with Graves disease. CDR3 residues: CSVAGAGSGETQYF. In DNA form, the CDR3 reads TGCAGCGTTGCTGGGGCAGGTTCGGGAGAGACCCAGTACTTC.